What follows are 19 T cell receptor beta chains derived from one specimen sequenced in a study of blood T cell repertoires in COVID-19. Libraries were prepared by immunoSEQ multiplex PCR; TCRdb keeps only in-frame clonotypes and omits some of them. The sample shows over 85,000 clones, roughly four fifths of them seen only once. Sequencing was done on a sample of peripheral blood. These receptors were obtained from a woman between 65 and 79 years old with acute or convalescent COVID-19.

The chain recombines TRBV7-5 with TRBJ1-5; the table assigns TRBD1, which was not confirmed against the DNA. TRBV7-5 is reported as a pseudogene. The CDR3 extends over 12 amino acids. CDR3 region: CVRSPRRAPQHF. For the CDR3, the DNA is TGTGTCAGAAGCCCCCGCAGGGCGCCCCAGCATTTT.

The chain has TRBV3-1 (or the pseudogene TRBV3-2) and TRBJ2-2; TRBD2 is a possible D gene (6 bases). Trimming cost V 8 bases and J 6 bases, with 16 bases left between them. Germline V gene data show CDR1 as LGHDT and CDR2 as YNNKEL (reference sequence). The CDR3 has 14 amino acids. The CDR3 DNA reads TGTGCCAGCGGGGGGACCCTCGTAGCCGGGGAGCTGTTTTTT. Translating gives CASGGTLVAGELFF.

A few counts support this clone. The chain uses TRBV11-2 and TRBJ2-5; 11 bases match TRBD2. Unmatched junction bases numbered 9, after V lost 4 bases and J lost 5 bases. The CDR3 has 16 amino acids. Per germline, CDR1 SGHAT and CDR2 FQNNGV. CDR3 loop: CASSYLAGGSEETQYF. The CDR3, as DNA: TGTGCCAGCAGCTACCTAGCGGGGGGCTCTGAGGAGACCCAGTACTTC.

As DNA, the CDR3 is TGTGCCAGCAGCTTAGAAGAGGCCCCAGATACGCAGTATTTT. Protein sequence: CASSLEEAPDTQYF. The V and J genes are TRBV7-9 and TRBJ2-3; D is ambiguous. V was cut by 1 base and J by 4 bases, with 9 bases left in between. This CDR3 is 14 amino acids long. Germline CDR1 reads SEHNR; CDR2 reads FQNEAQ (reference sequence).

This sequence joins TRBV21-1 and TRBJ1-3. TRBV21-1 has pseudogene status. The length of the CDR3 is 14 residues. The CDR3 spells CASSLGVSGNTIYF. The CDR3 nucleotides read TGTGCCAGCAGCCTGGGAGTCTCTGGAAACACCATATATTTT.

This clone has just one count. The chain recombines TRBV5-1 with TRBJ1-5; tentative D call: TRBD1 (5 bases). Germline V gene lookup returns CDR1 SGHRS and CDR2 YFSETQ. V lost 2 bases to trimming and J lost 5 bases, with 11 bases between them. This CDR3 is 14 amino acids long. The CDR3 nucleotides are TGCGCCAGCAGCTTAGGAGGGGATGATCAGCCCCAGCATTTT. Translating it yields CASSLGGDDQPQHF.

CDR3 bases: TGTGCCAGCAGCCAAGTGGTGGTGTACGGTGGAAACACCATATATTTT. This gives the protein CASSQVVVYGGNTIYF. The rearrangement uses TRBV4-2 and TRBJ1-3; no clear D. CDR3 length: 16 amino acids. V lost 1 base, J lost 3 bases, and 13 bases lay in between. CDR1 is LGHNA and CDR2 is YNFKEQ in the germline V gene.

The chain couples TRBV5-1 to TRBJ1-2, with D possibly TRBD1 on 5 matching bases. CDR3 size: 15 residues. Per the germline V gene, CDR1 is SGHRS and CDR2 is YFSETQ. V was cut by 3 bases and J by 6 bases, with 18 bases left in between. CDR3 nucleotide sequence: TGCGCCAGCAGCTGGGGGACGGGGGATTCGCATGGCTACACCTTC. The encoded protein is CASSWGTGDSHGYTF.

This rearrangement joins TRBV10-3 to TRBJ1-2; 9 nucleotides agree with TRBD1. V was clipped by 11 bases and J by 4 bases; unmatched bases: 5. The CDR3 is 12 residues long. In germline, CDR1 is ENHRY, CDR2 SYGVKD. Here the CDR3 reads CASGTGSYGYTF. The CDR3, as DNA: TGTGCCTCCGGGACAGGGTCCTATGGCTACACCTTC.

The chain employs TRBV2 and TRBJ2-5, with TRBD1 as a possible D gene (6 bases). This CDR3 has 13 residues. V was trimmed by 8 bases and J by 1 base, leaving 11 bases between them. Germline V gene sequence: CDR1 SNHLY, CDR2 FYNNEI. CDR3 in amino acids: CASGDRSQETQYF. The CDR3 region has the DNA TGTGCCAGCGGAGACAGGTCCCAAGAGACCCAGTACTTC.

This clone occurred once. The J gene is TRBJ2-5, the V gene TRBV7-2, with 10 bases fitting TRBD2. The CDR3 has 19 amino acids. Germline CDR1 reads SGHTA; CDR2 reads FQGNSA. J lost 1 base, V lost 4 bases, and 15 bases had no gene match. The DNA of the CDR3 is TGTGCCAGCAGCTCAAAACGTGGGTTTAGCGGGGGGCCCCAAGAGACCCAGTACTTC. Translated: CASSSKRGFSGGPQETQYF. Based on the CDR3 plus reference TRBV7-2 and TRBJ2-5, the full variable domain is GAGVSQSPSNKVTEKGKDVELRCDPISGHTALYWYRQSLGQGLEFLIYFQGNSAPDKSGLPSDRFSAERTGGSVSTLTIQRTQQEDSAVYLCASSSKRGFSGGPQETQYFGPGTRLLVL.

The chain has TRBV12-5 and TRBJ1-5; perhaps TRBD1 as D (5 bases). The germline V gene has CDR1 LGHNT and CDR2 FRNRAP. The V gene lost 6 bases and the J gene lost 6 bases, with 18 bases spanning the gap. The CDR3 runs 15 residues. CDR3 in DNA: TGTGCTAGTGGCCTCCGTAGTTCCGGGGGTCAGCCCCAGCATTTT. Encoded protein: CASGLRSSGGQPQHF.

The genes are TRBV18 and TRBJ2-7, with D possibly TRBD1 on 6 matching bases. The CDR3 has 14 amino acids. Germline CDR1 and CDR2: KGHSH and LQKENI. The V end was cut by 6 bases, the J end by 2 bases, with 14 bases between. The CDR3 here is CASSPRDTAYEQYF. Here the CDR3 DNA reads TGTGCCAGCTCCCCTCGGGACACAGCCTACGAGCAGTACTTC.

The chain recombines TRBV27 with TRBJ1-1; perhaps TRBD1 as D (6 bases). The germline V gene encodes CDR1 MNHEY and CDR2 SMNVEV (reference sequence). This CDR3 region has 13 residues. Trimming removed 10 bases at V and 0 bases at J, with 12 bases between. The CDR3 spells CATLDRLNTEAFF. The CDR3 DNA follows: TGTGCCACCCTGGACAGACTGAACACTGAAGCTTTCTTT.

The CDR3 DNA follows: TGTGCCAGCAGTTTATGGCCTAGCGGCGAGCAGTTCTTC. It specifies CASSLWPSGEQFF. The V gene is TRBV27, the J gene TRBJ2-1, with TRBD2 matching 7 bases. The CDR3 runs to 13 residues. Germline CDR1 is MNHEY and CDR2 is SMNVEV (reference sequence). Unmatched junction bases numbered 4, after V lost 1 base and J lost 10 bases.

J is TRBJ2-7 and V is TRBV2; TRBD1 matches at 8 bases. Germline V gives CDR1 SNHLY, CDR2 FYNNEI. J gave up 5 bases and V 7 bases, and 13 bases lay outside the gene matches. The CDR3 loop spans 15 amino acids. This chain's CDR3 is CASKGRTGTFDEQYF. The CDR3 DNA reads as TGTGCCAGCAAAGGGAGGACAGGGACTTTTGACGAGCAGTACTTC.

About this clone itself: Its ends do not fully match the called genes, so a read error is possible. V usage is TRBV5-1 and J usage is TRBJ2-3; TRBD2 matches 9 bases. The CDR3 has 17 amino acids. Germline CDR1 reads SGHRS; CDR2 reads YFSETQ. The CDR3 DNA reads TGCGCCTGCAGCTCCCGCGGGCGGGGGGGCCGGGCAGATACGCAGTATTTT. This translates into CACSSRGRGGRADTQYF.

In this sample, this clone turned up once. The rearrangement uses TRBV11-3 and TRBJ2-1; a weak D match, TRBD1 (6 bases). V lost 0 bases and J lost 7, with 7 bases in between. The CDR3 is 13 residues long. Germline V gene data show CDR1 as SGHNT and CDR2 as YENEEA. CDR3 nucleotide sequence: TGTGCCAGCAGCTTAGATCAGGGGAATGAGCAGTTCTTC. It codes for CASSLDQGNEQFF.

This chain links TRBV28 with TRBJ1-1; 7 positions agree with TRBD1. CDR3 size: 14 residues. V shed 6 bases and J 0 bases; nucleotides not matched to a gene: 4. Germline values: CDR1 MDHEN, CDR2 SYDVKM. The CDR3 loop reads CASRHRGLNTEAFF. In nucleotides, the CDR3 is TGTGCCAGCAGACACAGGGGTCTGAACACTGAAGCTTTCTTT. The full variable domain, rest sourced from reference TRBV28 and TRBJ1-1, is DVKVTQSSRYLVKRTGEKVFLECVQDMDHENMFWYRQDPGLGLRLIYFSYDVKMKEKGDIPEGYSVSREKKERFSLILESASTNQTSMYLCASRHRGLNTEAFFGQGTRLTVV.